This passage covers 21 T cell receptor beta chains from one sample sequenced in a study of cytomegalovirus exposure and HLA in healthy donors. Assay used: immunoSEQ multiplex PCR; TCRdb lists only in-frame clones, some missing. The sample comprises a few hundred thousand clones, 88% of which are singletons, and 0.9% to 1% rests with the top ten. Material: PBMCs. Receptors were obtained from a man aged 25 to 45 in good health and CMV-seronegative.

V gene TRBV18 combines with J gene TRBJ1-2, with 8 bases aligning to TRBD1. Germline loops: CDR1 KGHSH, CDR2 LQKENI. V trimming: 2 bases; J trimming: 4 bases; junction bases outside the gene matches: 6. The CDR3 length is 15 residues. CDR3 coding DNA: TGTGCCAGCTCACCAGACAGGGGATCGCCCTATGGCTACACCTTC. It is translated as CASSPDRGSPYGYTF.

The J gene is TRBJ2-7, the V gene TRBV10-3, with a weak D call TRBD1 (6 bases). With 0 bases removed from V and 4 bases from J, the gap between germline ends came to 13 bases. Per the germline V gene, CDR1 is ENHRY and CDR2 is SYGVKD. The CDR3 is made up of 15 amino acids. The chain's CDR3 is CAISESGGYSYEQYF. The DNA of the CDR3 is TGTGCCATCAGTGAGTCTGGGGGCTATTCGTACGAGCAGTACTTC.

The chain combines TRBV5-4 with TRBJ1-6; a weak D match, TRBD1 (6 bases). This CDR3 contains 17 residues. Per germline, CDR1 SGHNT and CDR2 YYREEE (reference sequence). Trimming removed 1 base at V and 0 bases at J, with 11 bases between. This chain's CDR3 is CASSLTGLSSYNSPLHF. CDR3 DNA: TGTGCCAGCAGCTTGACAGGGCTGAGCTCCTATAATTCACCCCTCCACTTT.

The V and J genes are TRBV6-1 and TRBJ2-5; D is undetermined. Trimming took 8 bases from V and 1 from J, leaving 5 bases between them. The CDR3 has 11 residues. The germline V gene encodes CDR1 MNHNS and CDR2 SASEGT. CDR3 nucleotide sequence: TGTGCCAGCGGCTCCCAAGAGACCCAGTACTTC. Translation: CASGSQETQYF.

The chain has TRBV18 and TRBJ2-7; the match to TRBD1 covers 7 bases. The CDR3 spans 14 residues. Germline trimming cut 2 bases from V and 3 bases from J; bases unmatched to any gene: 4. Germline CDR1 is KGHSH and CDR2 is LQKENI. The CDR3 loop is CASSPATGNYEQYF. CDR3 DNA: TGTGCCAGCTCACCAGCGACAGGGAACTACGAGCAGTACTTC.

The chain links TRBV9 to TRBJ2-3, with 13 bases lining up with TRBD2. The CDR3 contains 14 residues. Losses at the gene ends were 3 bases for V and 8 bases for J; bases not matched to a gene: 3. The germline V gene has CDR1 SGDLS and CDR2 YYNGEE. CDR3: CASSDGTSGVTQYF. CDR3 sequence (DNA): TGTGCCAGCAGCGACGGGACTAGCGGGGTTACGCAGTATTTT.

This chain uses TRBV6-5 with TRBJ1-6; 8 bases fit TRBD1. The CDR3 consists of 14 residues. The V and J ends lost 2 bases and 7 bases, in that order; junction bases with no gene match: 1. CDR1 and CDR2 (germline): MNHEY, SVGAGI. Here the CDR3 DNA reads TGTGCCAGCAGTTACGACAGGGGAAATTCACCCCTCCACTTT. It codes for CASSYDRGNSPLHF.

The J gene is TRBJ2-6, the V gene TRBV11-3, with TRBD1 matching 12 bases. Germline CDR1 and CDR2: SGHNT and YENEEA. Trimming cost V 5 bases and J 2 bases; bases outside gene matches: 7. This CDR3 has 18 residues. CDR3 amino acids: CASSVGTGGSTGANVLTF. The CDR3 bases are TGTGCCAGCAGCGTCGGGACAGGGGGCAGTACTGGGGCCAACGTCCTGACTTTC.

Notes on this clone: One junction end does not reproduce the germline sequence, and a read error may be involved. This rearrangement joins TRBV15 to TRBJ2-7, with TRBD1 identical over 12 bases. Germline CDR1 reads LNHNV; CDR2 reads YYDKDF (reference sequence). The CDR3 runs 16 residues. The DNA of the CDR3 is TGTGCCACCGGCAGAGATTTGGGGACAGGGGGCTCCGAGCAGTACTTC. This codes for CATGRDLGTGGSEQYF. Full variable domain (missing parts from reference TRBV15 and TRBJ2-7): DAMVIQNPRYQVTQFGKPVTLSCSQTLNHNVMYWYQQKSSQAPKLLFHYYDKDFNNEADTPDNFQSRRPNTSFCFLDIRSPGLGDTAMYLCATGRDLGTGGSEQYFGPGTRLTVT.

The chain has TRBV15 and TRBJ2-1; 10 nucleotides line up with TRBD2. V gave up 3 bases and J gave up 10 bases; unmatched junction bases: 12. Germline V CDR1 and CDR2: LNHNV, YYDKDF (reference sequence). The CDR3 runs to 16 residues. CDR3 region: CATSSYSGGAFNEQFF. In DNA, the CDR3 is TGTGCCACCAGCAGCTACAGCGGGGGGGCCTTCAACGAGCAGTTCTTC. Full variable domain (outside the CDR3, taken from reference TRBV15 and TRBJ2-1): DAMVIQNPRYQVTQFGKPVTLSCSQTLNHNVMYWYQQKSSQAPKLLFHYYDKDFNNEADTPDNFQSRRPNTSFCFLDIRSPGLGDTAMYLCATSSYSGGAFNEQFFGPGTRLTVL.

This chain links TRBV9 with TRBJ2-5, with 9 bases that match TRBD1. The CDR3 has 15 residues. CDR1 SGDLS and CDR2 YYNGEE come from the germline V gene. With V trimmed by 9 bases and J by 9 bases, 18 bases remained unmatched. The DNA for the CDR3 is TGTGCCACCCCTCCGGGACAGGGTTTACATCGGGCCCAGTACTTC. It translates to CATPPGQGLHRAQYF.

The sample holds many counts of this clone. The rearrangement links TRBV19 to TRBJ2-5; weak D call: TRBD1 (6 bases). Trimming took 5 bases from V and 5 from J, leaving 15 bases between them. This CDR3 spans 14 amino acids. Germline V gene data show CDR1 as LNHDA and CDR2 as SQIVND (reference sequence). The CDR3 is CASSLNRDPETQYF. The CDR3 DNA reads TGTGCCAGTAGTTTAAACAGGGATCCGGAGACCCAGTACTTC.

This chain joins TRBV27 and TRBJ2-2, with a weak D call TRBD2 (6 bases). Trimming stripped 3 bases from V and 6 bases from J, with 20 bases between. The V gene's germline CDR1 is MNHEY and CDR2 SMNVEV (reference sequence). The length of the CDR3 is 17 residues. The CDR3 protein is CASSFLGSASVAGELFF. The CDR3 bases are TGTGCCAGCAGTTTCCTCGGGTCGGCTAGCGTCGCCGGGGAGCTGTTTTTT.

V gene TRBV5-4 combines with J gene TRBJ2-1, with TRBD2 matching over 10 bases. Germline CDR1 is SGHNT and CDR2 is YYREEE (reference sequence). The CDR3 length is 16 residues. The trim removed 4 bases at V and 6 bases at J, leaving 10 bases unmatched. CDR3 amino acids: CASSPLLAGVGNEQFF. The CDR3 DNA sequence: TGTGCCAGCAGCCCGCTGCTAGCGGGGGTGGGCAATGAGCAGTTCTTC.

This sequence joins TRBV19 and TRBJ1-2; D gene uncertain. This CDR3 spans 15 amino acids. Germline V gives CDR1 LNHDA, CDR2 SQIVND (reference sequence). V lost 6 bases to trimming and J lost 4 bases, with 18 bases between them. CDR3 coding DNA: TGTGCCAGTAGCCCTACAGAGCTCAGTTCCTATGGCTACACCTTC. It yields the protein CASSPTELSSYGYTF. The entire variable domain, with the rest obtained from reference TRBV19 and TRBJ1-2, is as follows: DGGITQSPKYLFRKEGQNVTLSCEQNLNHDAMYWYRQDPGQGLRLIYYSQIVNDFQKGDIAEGYSVSREKKESFPLTVTSAQKNPTAFYLCASSPTELSSYGYTFGSGTRLTVV.

This chain links TRBV18 with TRBJ1-4; tentatively, D is TRBD1 (5 bases). CDR1 and CDR2 (germline): KGHSH, LQKENI. The germline V and J ends were trimmed by 0 bases and 4 bases, with 12 bases remaining between them. CDR3 length: 16 amino acids. CDR3 nucleotide sequence: TGTGCCAGCTCACCACCAGGGGAAGCTTTTAATGAAAAACTGTTTTTT. Protein: CASSPPGEAFNEKLFF.

V is TRBV9 and J is TRBJ2-7; 7 nucleotides match TRBD1. The CDR3 length is 15 residues. The V and J ends lost 4 bases and 0 bases, in that order; junction bases with no gene match: 7. Germline V gene data show CDR1 as SGDLS and CDR2 as YYNGEE. CDR3 in DNA: TGTGCCAGCAGCATCGGGACAGCTCTCTCCTACGAGCAGTACTTC. This sequence encodes CASSIGTALSYEQYF.

This rearrangement joins TRBV5-4 to TRBJ2-3; 12 bases agree with TRBD2. CDR3 size: 15 residues. Unmatched junction bases numbered 5, after V lost 3 bases and J lost 6 bases. Germline CDR1 is SGHNT and CDR2 is YYREEE (reference sequence). This chain's CDR3 is CASSYLAGGEDTQYF. CDR3 nucleotide sequence: TGTGCCAGCAGCTACCTAGCGGGGGGGGAGGATACGCAGTATTTT.

This chain uses TRBV20-1 with TRBJ2-3, with D possibly TRBD1 on 5 matching bases. The CDR3 has 11 amino acids. Germline assignment: CDR1 DFQATT and CDR2 SNEGSKA (reference sequence). V lost 4 bases and J 8 bases, leaving 10 bases between the germline ends. CDR3 sequence (DNA): TGCAGTGCTATGGTGGGGCCTACGCAGTATTTT. It specifies CSAMVGPTQYF.

The chain couples TRBV27 to TRBJ1-1, with 8 bases matching TRBD1. Trimming took 6 bases from V and 6 from J; bases not matched to a gene: 9. Germline V CDR1 and CDR2: MNHEY, SMNVEV (reference sequence). The CDR3 loop spans 14 amino acids. For the CDR3, the DNA is TGTGCCAGCAGCAGGGGGCGCATTTGGGCTGAAGCTTTCTTT. It encodes CASSRGRIWAEAFF.

The chain has TRBV5-5 and TRBJ1-3; maybe TRBD1 (6 bases). The CDR3 consists of 16 residues. Between the trimmed V and J ends, which lost 4 bases and 0 bases, there was a span of 14 bases. Germline V gene data show CDR1 as SGHKS and CDR2 as YYEKEE (reference sequence). CDR3 residues: CASSPGHNPSGNTIYF. DNA for the CDR3: TGTGCCAGCAGCCCGGGACACAACCCCTCTGGAAACACCATATATTTT. Together with reference TRBV5-5 and TRBJ1-3, the CDR3 gives the full variable domain: DAGVTQSPTHLIKTRGQQVTLRCSPISGHKSVSWYQQVLGQGPQFIFQYYEKEERGRGNFPDRFSARQFPNYSSELNVNALLLGDSALYLCASSPGHNPSGNTIYFGEGSWLTVV.